Below are 25 T cell receptor beta chains sequenced from a single sample in a study of shared clonotypes between healthy human individuals. Sequencing was performed with immunoSEQ multiplex PCR; in TCRdb, only in-frame clones are kept and a portion is missing. The sample lists about 980,000 clones, 76% occurring once. The sample was memory CD4+ T cells sorted from blood. The subset here: CD45RA-negative fraction. Receptors originate from a man in his late teens or twenties in good health.

The chain employs TRBV10-3 and TRBJ2-1; unclear D gene. V lost 8 bases, J lost 4 bases, and 6 bases lay in between. Germline V lookup: CDR1 ENHRY, CDR2 SYGVKD. This CDR3 spans 11 amino acids. The CDR3 sequence: CAIRPYNEQFF. CDR3 nucleotides: TGTGCCATCCGACCTTACAATGAGCAGTTCTTC.

The chain employs TRBV5-6 and TRBJ1-2; D gene unclear. The germline CDR1 and CDR2 sequences are SGHDT and YYEEEE. The CDR3 covers 16 residues. V gave up 4 bases and J gave up 0 bases, with 16 bases separating them. The CDR3 DNA sequence: TGTGCCAGCAGCCTATTTCCTGGGCGGCCTAACTATGGCTACACCTTC. This codes for CASSLFPGRPNYGYTF.

This chain connects TRBV5-1 to TRBJ1-2; TRBD1 matches 8 bases. The CDR3 runs 15 residues. CDR1 is SGHRS and CDR2 is YFSETQ in the germline V gene. V shed 0 bases and J 7 bases; nucleotides not matched to a gene: 8. The CDR3: CASSLDPGQVPGYTF. The CDR3 nucleotides are TGCGCCAGCAGCTTGGATCCGGGACAGGTTCCTGGCTACACCTTC.

CDR3 residues: CASSRDGMNYEQYF. The DNA of the CDR3 is TGTGCCAGCAGCCGGGACGGGATGAACTACGAGCAGTACTTC. This chain connects TRBV7-9 to TRBJ2-7; D could derive from TRBD1 or TRBD2 (5 bases each). The germline V and J ends were trimmed by 5 bases and 3 bases, with 14 bases remaining between them. This CDR3 comprises 14 residues. Germline CDR1 reads SEHNR; CDR2 reads FQNEAQ (reference sequence).

The chain is built from TRBV9 and TRBJ1-4, with D possibly being TRBD1 (5 bases). CDR1 and CDR2 (germline): SGDLS, YYNGEE. Trimming left V 2 bases short and J 5 bases short, with 10 bases between. The CDR3 length is 14 residues. This chain's CDR3 is CASSVTGGNEKLFF. Written as DNA, the CDR3 is TGTGCCAGCAGCGTTACGGGGGGGAATGAAAAACTGTTTTTT.

This clone was observed once. This sample includes further DNA sequences coding for the same CDR3. V usage is TRBV5-4 and J usage is TRBJ2-3, with D unresolved. The germline V and J ends were trimmed by 0 bases and 0 bases, with 8 bases remaining between them. Germline V lookup: CDR1 SGHNT, CDR2 YYREEE (reference sequence). This CDR3 has 15 amino acids. The CDR3 DNA reads as TGTGCCAGCAGCTTGGGAGGATCTAGCACAGATACGCAGTATTTT. It encodes CASSLGGSSTDTQYF.

This clone came up once. The V gene is TRBV10-1, the J gene TRBJ2-3, with 12 bases lining up with TRBD2. With 3 bases clipped from V and 5 bases from J, the junction kept 6 bases outside the gene matches. In germline, CDR1 is WNHNN, CDR2 SYGVQD (reference sequence). The CDR3 length is 16 residues. The CDR3 sequence is CASSESSGRARDTQYF. CDR3 nucleotides: TGCGCCAGCAGTGAATCTAGCGGGAGGGCCAGAGATACGCAGTATTTT.

V gene TRBV5-1 combines with J gene TRBJ2-7, with D possibly TRBD2 on 5 matching bases. This CDR3 spans 16 amino acids. Trimming shortened V by 0 bases and J by 1 base, and 14 bases separated the two germline ends. The germline gives CDR1 SGHRS, CDR2 YFSETQ. As DNA, the CDR3 is TGCGCCAGCAGCTTGGGAGGGCCCGCGATATCCTACGAGCAGTACTTC. Translating gives CASSLGGPAISYEQYF.

The chain has TRBV2 and TRBJ2-1; D assignment may be TRBD1 or TRBD2 (6 bases each). Looked up from germline, CDR1 is SNHLY and CDR2 is FYNNEI. The CDR3 totals 14 residues. Trimming removed 5 bases at V and 6 bases at J, with 14 bases between. DNA of the CDR3: TGTGCCAGCAGTCTCTCACAGGGAGGCAATGAGCAGTTCTTC. Its translation is CASSLSQGGNEQFF.

The chain joins TRBV5-1 to TRBJ1-2; D is perhaps TRBD1 (5 bases). The V gene's germline CDR1 is SGHRS and CDR2 YFSETQ. V shed 3 bases and J shed 4 bases, with 13 bases lying between them. The CDR3 is 14 residues long. As DNA, the CDR3 is TGCGCCAGCAGCTCGGGAGGGGAGGGCTATGGCTACACCTTC. This gives the protein CASSSGGEGYGYTF.

V and J are TRBV2 and TRBJ1-5, with D unclear. The CDR3 loop spans 15 amino acids. Trimming cost V 4 bases and J 0 bases, with 10 bases left between them. CDR1 SNHLY and CDR2 FYNNEI come from the germline V gene. The CDR3 DNA follows: TGTGCCAGCAGTGCGGCGGATTATAGCAATCAGCCCCAGCATTTT. Its protein is CASSAADYSNQPQHF. Combining the CDR3 with reference TRBV2 and TRBJ1-5 gives the whole variable domain EPEVTQTPSHQVTQMGQEVILRCVPISNHLYFYWYRQILGQKVEFLVSFYNNEISEKSEIFDDQFSVERPDGSNFTLKIRSTKLEDSAMYFCASSAADYSNQPQHFGDGTRLSIL.

To note about this clone: Other DNA variants within this sample encode the same CDR3. The V call is TRBV9, the J call TRBJ2-3; unclear D gene. The germline CDR1 and CDR2 sequences are SGDLS and YYNGEE. The V end was cut by 0 bases, the J end by 3 bases, with 8 bases between. The CDR3 sequence is 14 residues long. DNA of the CDR3: TGTGCCAGCAGCGTAGATCGAGGAACAGATACGCAGTATTTT. Its protein product is CASSVDRGTDTQYF.

The rearrangement uses TRBV18 and TRBJ2-1; tentative D call: TRBD2 (5 bases). CDR3 size: 13 residues. V lost 6 bases, J lost 7 bases, and 13 bases lay in between. Germline CDR1 and CDR2: KGHSH and LQKENI. The CDR3 here is CASSQDSTNEQFF. Written as DNA, the CDR3 is TGTGCCAGCTCTCAGGACTCTACAAATGAGCAGTTCTTC. Combining the CDR3 with reference TRBV18 and TRBJ2-1 gives the whole variable domain NAGVMQNPRHLVRRRGQEARLRCSPMKGHSHVYWYRQLPEEGLKFMVYLQKENIIDESGMPKERFSAEFPKEGPSILRIQQVVRGDSAAYFCASSQDSTNEQFFGPGTRLTVL.

The chain recombines TRBV6-6 with TRBJ1-3; 7 bases agree with TRBD1. Germline values: CDR1 MNHNY, CDR2 SVGAGI (reference sequence). V was clipped by 6 bases and J by 1 base; unmatched bases: 9. The CDR3 is made up of 16 amino acids. The CDR3 loop is CASRGGTDPSGNTIYF. The CDR3 DNA reads TGTGCCAGCAGGGGTGGGACAGACCCGTCTGGAAACACCATATATTTT.

The genes are TRBV9 and TRBJ2-4; D call uncertain. V dropped 4 bases and J dropped 2 bases, with 10 bases sitting between them. The CDR3 is made up of 14 amino acids. CDR1 SGDLS and CDR2 YYNGEE come from the germline V gene. The CDR3 sequence: CASSPGTTKNIQYF. CDR3 in DNA: TGTGCCAGCAGCCCGGGCACAACCAAAAACATTCAGTACTTC.

This chain uses TRBV11-2 with TRBJ2-4, with 8 nucleotides matching TRBD2. Germline lookup yields CDR1 SGHAT and CDR2 FQNNGV. V shed 5 bases, J shed 1 base, and the junction held 10 bases outside the gene matches. This CDR3 spans 17 amino acids. CDR3 residues: CASSLEGLGAAKNIQYF. The CDR3 DNA reads as TGTGCCAGCAGCCTCGAGGGACTAGGAGCGGCCAAAAACATTCAGTACTTC.

This chain's CDR3 is CASSVASSPEQPTIYYGYTF. The CDR3 nucleotides read TGTGCCAGCAGCGTAGCTAGTTCGCCGGAGCAACCGACGATTTACTATGGCTACACCTTC. The chain links TRBV9 to TRBJ1-2; D not resolved. Germline V gives CDR1 SGDLS, CDR2 YYNGEE. CDR3 length: 20 residues. The ends were cut back, 0 bases at V and 3 bases at J, with 27 bases in the middle.

The chain links TRBV10-3 to TRBJ1-2, with D unresolved. CDR1 is ENHRY, CDR2 SYGVKD, per germline. Trimming pared 0 bases from V and 1 base from J, leaving 6 bases between. CDR3 length equals 14 residues. The CDR3 is CAISESGINYGYTF. Here the CDR3 DNA reads TGTGCCATCAGTGAGTCAGGAATTAACTATGGCTACACCTTC.

This clone turned up a few times. The chain joins TRBV29-1 to TRBJ2-5; a possible D gene is TRBD2 (5 bases). Trimming removed 6 bases at V and 5 bases at J, with 16 bases between. Germline CDR1 reads SQVTM; CDR2 reads ANQGSEA. CDR3 length: 13 residues. CDR3 bases: TGCAGCGTACCGAAACCATCGGGGGAGACCCAGTACTTC. The encoded protein is CSVPKPSGETQYF.

The chain combines TRBV6-5 with TRBJ2-7; tentatively, D is TRBD2 (5 bases). Between the trimmed V and J ends, which lost 6 bases and 11 bases, there was a span of 17 bases. The CDR3 covers 12 residues. CDR1 is MNHEY and CDR2 is SVGAGI in the germline V gene. CDR3 sequence reads: CASRTPSTREYF. DNA for the CDR3: TGTGCCAGCAGGACCCCCTCTACGAGGGAGTACTTC.

Concerning this clone: Mismatch with germline at one junction end may stem from a read error. The gene calls are TRBV6-5 and TRBJ1-2; no clear D gene. The CDR3 has 13 residues. Germline CDR1 is MNHEY and CDR2 is SVGAGI. CDR3 residues: CAGSEGANYGYTF. CDR3 nucleotides: TGTGCCGGCAGTGAGGGAGCTAACTATGGCTACACCTTC.

This clone was recorded a few times. This sequence joins TRBV4-3 and TRBJ1-6; D gene ambiguous. Germline CDR1 and CDR2: LGHNA and YSLEER. This CDR3 region has 16 residues. Deletions cut 0 bases from V and 5 bases from J, with 11 bases between. The CDR3 loop is CASSQDEGRDNSPLHF. The CDR3 nucleotides read TGCGCCAGCAGCCAAGATGAAGGGCGGGATAATTCACCCCTCCACTTT.

The V and J genes are TRBV5-1 and TRBJ2-7; TRBD2 is a possible D gene (6 bases). Germline CDR1 is SGHRS and CDR2 is YFSETQ. V was pared by 4 bases and J by 2 bases, with 10 bases between. The length of the CDR3 is 13 residues. The chain's CDR3 is CASSTGSTYEQYF. In DNA form, the CDR3 reads TGCGCCAGCAGCACCGGGAGCACCTACGAGCAGTACTTC.

The table lists this clone with many counts. V is TRBV9 and J is TRBJ2-7; a weak D match, TRBD2 (5 bases). The CDR3 spans 15 residues. Trimming pared 0 bases from V and 5 bases from J, leaving 15 bases between. Germline loops: CDR1 SGDLS, CDR2 YYNGEE. CDR3 in amino acids: CASSVGLADFHEQYF. CDR3 bases: TGTGCCAGCAGCGTAGGGCTAGCTGACTTCCACGAGCAGTACTTC.

The chain joins TRBV6-1 to TRBJ2-5; weak D call: TRBD2 (5 bases). V lost 6 bases to trimming and J lost 5 bases, with 10 bases between them. The germline gives CDR1 MNHNS, CDR2 SASEGT. The CDR3 sequence is 12 residues long. This chain's CDR3 is CASSRTGETQYF. The CDR3 nucleotides read TGTGCCAGCAGCCGGACTGGGGAGACCCAGTACTTC.